The next 20 T cell receptor beta chains were all read from a single sample in a study of blood T cell repertoires in COVID-19 (dated by TCRdb to the early 2020s). Library creation used the immunoSEQ multiplex PCR assay. As stored in TCRdb, this immuneACCESS dataset retains in-frame rearrangements with V and J assigned. A fraction of the clones does not appear; measured against another copy, unresolved V genes explain less than half of the discrepancy, and the remainder lacks a known reason. Here the sample has some 50,000 clones; approximately 90% occur a single time. In total, the top ten clones hold around 27% of the sample. The sequenced material came from peripheral blood. These receptors were taken from a human donor in a cohort sampled during active COVID-19.

This clone was observed once. The chain's CDR3 is CATSSLADSYEQYF. In nucleotides, the CDR3 is TGTGCCACCAGCAGTTTAGCGGACTCCTACGAGCAGTACTTC. The V call is TRBV15, the J call TRBJ2-7; D is perhaps TRBD2 (6 bases). Germline CDR1 LNHNV, CDR2 YYDKDF (reference sequence). The CDR3 loop spans 14 amino acids. Trimming removed 3 bases at V and 0 bases at J, with 9 bases between.

The J gene is TRBJ2-1, the V gene TRBV20-1, with TRBD2 as a possible D gene (6 bases). The ends were cut back, 6 bases at V and 8 bases at J, with 11 bases in the middle. This CDR3 spans 11 amino acids. The V gene's germline CDR1 is DFQATT and CDR2 SNEGSKA (reference sequence). This CDR3 is CSAPGRHEQFF. CDR3 nucleotide sequence: TGCAGTGCGCCGGGGAGGCATGAGCAGTTCTTC.

The chain links TRBV6-1 to TRBJ1-1; D remains unclear. Germline loops: CDR1 MNHNS, CDR2 SASEGT. The CDR3 is 13 amino acids. V was pared by 2 bases and J by 1 base, with 5 bases between. The CDR3, as DNA: TGTGCCAGCAGTGAAATTAGGAACACTGAAGCTTTCTTT. It yields the protein CASSEIRNTEAFF.

The chain carries TRBV5-4 and TRBJ2-3; possibly TRBD2 for D (5 bases). This CDR3 has 15 residues. V shed 3 bases and J shed 0 bases, with 11 bases lying between them. CDR1 and CDR2 from the germline V gene are SGHNT and YYREEE (reference sequence). The CDR3 spells CASSSSRTSTDTQYF. The CDR3 coding sequence is TGTGCCAGCAGCTCCTCCCGGACTAGCACAGATACGCAGTATTTT.

A few counts support this clone. The chain has TRBV30 and TRBJ2-2, with 11 bases matching TRBD1. CDR3 size: 15 residues. Per the germline V gene, CDR1 is GTSNPN and CDR2 is SVGIG (reference sequence). The junction had 5 bases not matched to a gene; V was cut back by 3 bases and J by 5 bases. The CDR3 is CAWRIRDRGTGELFF. The CDR3 coding sequence is TGTGCCTGGAGGATCCGGGACAGGGGGACCGGGGAGCTGTTTTTT.

The chain is built from TRBV6-2 or TRBV6-3 and TRBJ2-3; 9 bases line up with TRBD2. The ends lost 3 bases at V and 4 bases at J; junction bases unmatched: 2. The CDR3 runs 14 residues. Germline loops: CDR1 MNHEY, CDR2 SVGEGT. The CDR3 loop is CASSYSGSADTQYF. For the CDR3, the DNA is TGTGCCAGCAGTTATAGCGGGAGCGCAGATACGCAGTATTTT.

This clone was counted once. The chain has TRBV28 and TRBJ2-1, with a possible D match to TRBD2 (5 bases). Germline lookup yields CDR1 MDHEN and CDR2 SYDVKM. The CDR3 contains 12 residues. The germline V and J ends were trimmed by 11 bases and 0 bases, with 8 bases remaining between them. CDR3 residues: CAGGSSYNEQFF. DNA for the CDR3: TGTGCCGGAGGTAGCTCCTACAATGAGCAGTTCTTC.

The chain has TRBV2 and TRBJ1-1; D uncertain. The CDR3 totals 15 residues. Per germline, CDR1 SNHLY and CDR2 FYNNEI. The ends were cut back, 8 bases at V and 1 base at J, with 17 bases in the middle. CDR3 DNA sequence: TGTGCCAGCTCATTAACCGGGAGGACGAACACTGAAGCTTTCTTT. Translating it yields CASSLTGRTNTEAFF.

The rearrangement links TRBV11-2 to TRBJ1-2; 7 bases fit TRBD1. The germline V gene has CDR1 SGHAT and CDR2 FQNNGV. CDR3 length: 12 amino acids. V trimming: 5 bases; J trimming: 8 bases; junction bases outside the gene matches: 5. CDR3 DNA: TGTGCCAGCAGCCCGACAGGGTTAGGCTACACCTTC. This gives the protein CASSPTGLGYTF.

V gene TRBV5-1 combines with J gene TRBJ1-1; TRBD1 matches at 8 bases. Unmatched junction bases numbered 11, after V lost 3 bases and J lost 4 bases. This CDR3 has 16 residues. Germline-derived CDR1 and CDR2 are SGHRS and YFSETQ. CDR3 sequence (DNA): TGCGCCAGCAGCTCACAGGGGGTGGAAGTGGGCACTGAAGCTTTCTTT. Its protein product is CASSSQGVEVGTEAFF.

J is TRBJ2-3 and V is TRBV18; TRBD2 aligns across 9 bases. The trim removed 1 base at V and 1 base at J, leaving 3 bases unmatched. Germline CDR1 reads KGHSH; CDR2 reads LQKENI. The CDR3 has 16 amino acids. CDR3 sequence reads: CASSPRTSVGTDTQYF. CDR3 coding DNA: TGTGCCAGCTCACCACGGACTAGCGTAGGCACAGATACGCAGTATTTT.

The chain uses TRBV3-1 (or the pseudogene TRBV3-2) and TRBJ2-3; D remains ambiguous. Germline V gene data show CDR1 as LGHDT and CDR2 as YNNKEL (reference sequence). V gave up 1 base and J gave up 3 bases, with 2 bases separating them. This CDR3 contains 12 residues. The CDR3 region has the DNA TGTGCCAGCAGCCAAGCTACAGATACGCAGTATTTT. It yields the protein CASSQATDTQYF.

For the CDR3, the DNA is TGTGCCAGCAGCTTAGAGGGACAGGGGACCGGGGAGCTGTTTTTT. This translates into CASSLEGQGTGELFF. The V and J genes are TRBV7-6 and TRBJ2-2, with 10 bases that match TRBD1. V lost 1 base to trimming and J lost 5 bases; unmatched junction nucleotides: 1. The V gene's germline CDR1 is SGHVS and CDR2 FNYEAQ. The CDR3 extends over 15 amino acids.

The gene calls are TRBV5-1 and TRBJ2-5; TRBD2 matches 14 bases. The CDR3 has 18 residues. V shed 4 bases, J shed 5 bases, and the junction held 13 bases outside the gene matches. Germline assignment: CDR1 SGHRS and CDR2 YFSETQ. The CDR3 spells CASSTGTSGSAFLETQYF. For the CDR3, the DNA is TGCGCCAGCAGCACCGGGACTAGCGGGAGCGCCTTCTTGGAGACCCAGTACTTC.

In the case of this clone: Within the sample, other DNA sequences also encode this same CDR3. V usage is TRBV20-1 and J usage is TRBJ2-7, with 7 bases lining up with TRBD2. V gave up 4 bases and J gave up 5 bases; unmatched junction bases: 2. This CDR3 spans 11 amino acids. Germline-derived CDR1 and CDR2 are DFQATT and SNEGSKA (reference sequence). The CDR3 nucleotides are TGCAGTGCTACTAGCGGCCACGAGCAGTACTTC. Protein product: CSATSGHEQYF.

The chain uses TRBV6-2 or TRBV6-3 and TRBJ2-1, with D possibly TRBD1 on 5 matching bases. Trimming shortened V by 0 bases and J by 1 base, and 19 bases separated the two germline ends. The CDR3 length is 19 residues. The germline CDR1 and CDR2 sequences are MNHEY and SVGEGT. Written as DNA, the CDR3 is TGTGCCAGCAGTTACTCGAATCTGGTAAGGGGTGAATCCTACAATGAGCAGTTCTTC. The encoded protein is CASSYSNLVRGESYNEQFF.

This chain uses TRBV30 with TRBJ2-3; 7 nucleotides agree with TRBD2. Germline V gene lookup returns CDR1 GTSNPN and CDR2 SVGIG (reference sequence). This CDR3 has 14 residues. The junction had 8 bases not matched to a gene; V was cut back by 2 bases and J by 6 bases. Written as DNA, the CDR3 is TGTGCCTGGAGTCCGGGGGGTACCAGCGATACGCAGTATTTT. Its protein is CAWSPGGTSDTQYF. Based on the CDR3 plus reference TRBV30 and TRBJ2-3, the full variable domain is SQTIHQWPATLVQPVGSPLSLECTVEGTSNPNLYWYRQAAGRGLQLLFYSVGIGQISSEVPQNLSASRPQDRQFILSSKKLLLSDSGFYLCAWSPGGTSDTQYFGPGTRLTVL.

As to this clone: The junction departs from the called germline gene at one end, perhaps through a read error. V usage is TRBV7-2 and J usage is TRBJ1-2; TRBD1 is a possible D gene (6 bases). CDR1 SGHTA and CDR2 FQGNSA come from the germline V gene. This CDR3 spans 13 amino acids. This CDR3 reads CASSSQGLNPPSF. The CDR3 coding sequence is TGTGCCAGCAGCTCCCAGGGGCTCAACCCACCTTCCTTC.

This chain links TRBV7-3 with TRBJ1-1; D possibly corresponds to TRBD1 (5 bases). V dropped 1 base and J dropped 0 bases, with 15 bases sitting between them. CDR1 is SGHTA and CDR2 is FQGTGA in the germline V gene. The CDR3 sequence is 17 residues long. The CDR3 bases are TGTGCCAGCAGCTTAAGACCGGACGGACACATGAACACTGAAGCTTTCTTT. Amino acid sequence: CASSLRPDGHMNTEAFF.

The chain combines TRBV25-1 with TRBJ2-7; 9 bases fit TRBD2. The CDR3 contains 14 residues. V gave up 8 bases and J gave up 8 bases; unmatched junction bases: 13. Germline V gene lookup returns CDR1 MGHDK and CDR2 SYGVNS. CDR3 amino acids: CASRRTSAGEQQYF. For the CDR3, the DNA is TGTGCCAGCCGCAGGACTAGCGCCGGGGAGCAGCAGTACTTC.